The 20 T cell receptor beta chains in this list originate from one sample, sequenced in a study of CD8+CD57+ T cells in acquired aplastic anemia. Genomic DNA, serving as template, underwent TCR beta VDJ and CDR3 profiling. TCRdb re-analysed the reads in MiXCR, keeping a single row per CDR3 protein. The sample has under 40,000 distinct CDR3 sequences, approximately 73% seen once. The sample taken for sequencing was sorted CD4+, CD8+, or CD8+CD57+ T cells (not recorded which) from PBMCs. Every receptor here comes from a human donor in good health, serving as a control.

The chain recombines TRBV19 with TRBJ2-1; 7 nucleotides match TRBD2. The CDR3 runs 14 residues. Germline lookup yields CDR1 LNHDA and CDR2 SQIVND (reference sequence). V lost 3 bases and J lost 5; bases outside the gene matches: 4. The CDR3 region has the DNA TGTGCCAGTAGTATCGGGGGGAATAACAATGAGCAGTTCTTC. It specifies CASSIGGNNNEQFF.

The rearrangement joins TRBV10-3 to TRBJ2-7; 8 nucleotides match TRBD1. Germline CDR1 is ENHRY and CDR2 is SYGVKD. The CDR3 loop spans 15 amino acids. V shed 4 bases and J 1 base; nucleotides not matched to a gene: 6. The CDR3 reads CAISASTGGSYEQYF. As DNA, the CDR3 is TGTGCCATCAGTGCTTCCACAGGGGGTTCCTACGAGCAGTACTTC.

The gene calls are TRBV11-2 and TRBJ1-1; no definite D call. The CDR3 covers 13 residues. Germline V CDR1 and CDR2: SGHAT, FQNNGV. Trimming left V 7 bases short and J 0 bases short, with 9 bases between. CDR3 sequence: CASTLTVNTEAFF. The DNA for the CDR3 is TGTGCCAGCACGCTGACGGTGAACACTGAAGCTTTCTTT.

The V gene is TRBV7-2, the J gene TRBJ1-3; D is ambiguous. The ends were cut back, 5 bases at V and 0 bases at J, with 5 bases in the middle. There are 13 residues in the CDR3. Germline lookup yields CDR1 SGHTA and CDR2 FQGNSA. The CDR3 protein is CASSRLSGNTIYF. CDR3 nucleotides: TGTGCCAGCAGCCGCCTCTCTGGAAACACCATATATTTT. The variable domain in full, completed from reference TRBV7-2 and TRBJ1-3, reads GAGVSQSPSNKVTEKGKDVELRCDPISGHTALYWYRQSLGQGLEFLIYFQGNSAPDKSGLPSDRFSAERTGGSVSTLTIQRTQQEDSAVYLCASSRLSGNTIYFGEGSWLTVV.

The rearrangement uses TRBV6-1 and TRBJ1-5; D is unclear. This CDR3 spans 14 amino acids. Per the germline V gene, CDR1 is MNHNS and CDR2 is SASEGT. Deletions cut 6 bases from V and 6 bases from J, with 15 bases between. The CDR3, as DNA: TGTGCCAGCAGACCGGGGAGGGAATTTCAGCCCCAGCATTTT. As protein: CASRPGREFQPQHF.

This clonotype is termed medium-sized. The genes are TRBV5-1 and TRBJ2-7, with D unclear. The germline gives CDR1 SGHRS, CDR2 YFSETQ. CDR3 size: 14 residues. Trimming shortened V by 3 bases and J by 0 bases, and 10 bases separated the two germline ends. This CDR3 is CASSYGTSSYEQYF. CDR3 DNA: TGCGCCAGCAGCTACGGCACGAGCTCCTACGAGCAGTACTTC.

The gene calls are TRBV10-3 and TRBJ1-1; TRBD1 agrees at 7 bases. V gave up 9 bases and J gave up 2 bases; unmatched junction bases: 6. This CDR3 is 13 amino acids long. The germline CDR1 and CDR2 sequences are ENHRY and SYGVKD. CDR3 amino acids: CAIRTGQNTEAFF. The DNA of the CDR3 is TGTGCCATACGGACAGGCCAAAACACTGAAGCTTTCTTT.

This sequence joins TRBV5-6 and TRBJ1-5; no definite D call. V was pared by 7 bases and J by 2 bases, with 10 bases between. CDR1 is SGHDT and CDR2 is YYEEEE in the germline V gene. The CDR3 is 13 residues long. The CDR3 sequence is CASGVEGNQPQHF. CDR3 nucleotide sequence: TGTGCCAGCGGGGTCGAGGGCAATCAGCCCCAGCATTTT.

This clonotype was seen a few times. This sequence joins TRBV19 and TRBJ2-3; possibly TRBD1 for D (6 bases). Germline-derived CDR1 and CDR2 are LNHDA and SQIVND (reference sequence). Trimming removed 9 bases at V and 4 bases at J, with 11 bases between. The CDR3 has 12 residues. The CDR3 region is CASRTGSDTQYF. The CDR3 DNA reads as TGTGCCAGCCGTACAGGGTCAGATACGCAGTATTTT.

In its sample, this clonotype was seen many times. The CDR3 is CASSRYQGDTEAFF. The CDR3 coding sequence is TGTGCCAGCAGCCGTTACCAGGGGGACACTGAAGCTTTCTTT. This sequence joins TRBV11-1 and TRBJ1-1, with TRBD1 identical over 7 bases. V lost 5 bases to trimming and J lost 3 bases; unmatched junction nucleotides: 6. There are 14 residues in the CDR3. The germline V gene encodes CDR1 SGHAT and CDR2 FQDESV (reference sequence).

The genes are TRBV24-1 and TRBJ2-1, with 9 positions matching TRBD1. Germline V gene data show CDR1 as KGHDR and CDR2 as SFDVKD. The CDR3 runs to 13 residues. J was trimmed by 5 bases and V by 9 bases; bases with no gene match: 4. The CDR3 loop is CATGQGIDNEQFF. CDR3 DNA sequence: TGTGCCACCGGACAGGGGATCGACAATGAGCAGTTCTTC.

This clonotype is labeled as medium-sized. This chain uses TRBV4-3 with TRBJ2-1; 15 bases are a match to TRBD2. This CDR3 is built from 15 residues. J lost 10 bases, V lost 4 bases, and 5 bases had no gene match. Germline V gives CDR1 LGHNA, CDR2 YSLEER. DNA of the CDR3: TGCGCCAGCAGCCCAGGGACTAGCGGGGGGCGGGAGCAGTTCTTC. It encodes CASSPGTSGGREQFF.

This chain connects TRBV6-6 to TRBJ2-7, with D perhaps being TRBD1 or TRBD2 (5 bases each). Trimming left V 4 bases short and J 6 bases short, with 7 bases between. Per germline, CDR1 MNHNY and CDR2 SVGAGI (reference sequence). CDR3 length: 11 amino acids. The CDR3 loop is CASSSGLEQYF. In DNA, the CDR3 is TGTGCCAGCAGTTCGGGGCTCGAGCAGTACTTC.

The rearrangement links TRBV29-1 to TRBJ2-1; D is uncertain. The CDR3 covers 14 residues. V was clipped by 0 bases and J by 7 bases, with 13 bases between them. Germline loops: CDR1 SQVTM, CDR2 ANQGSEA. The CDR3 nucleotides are TGCAGCGTTGAAGATCTTTTGTTGGAGAATGAGCAGTTCTTC. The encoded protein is CSVEDLLLENEQFF.

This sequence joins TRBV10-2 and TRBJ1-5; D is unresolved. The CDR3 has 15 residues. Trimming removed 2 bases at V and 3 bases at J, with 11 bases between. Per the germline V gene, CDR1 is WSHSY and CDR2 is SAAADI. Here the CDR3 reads CASSEAGGNNQPQHF. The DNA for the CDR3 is TGCGCCAGCAGTGAGGCGGGAGGAAACAATCAGCCCCAGCATTTT.

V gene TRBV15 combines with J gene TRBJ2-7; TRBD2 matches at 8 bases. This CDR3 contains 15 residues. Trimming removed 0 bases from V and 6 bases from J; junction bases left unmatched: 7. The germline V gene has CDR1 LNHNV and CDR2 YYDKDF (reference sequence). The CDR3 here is CATSRDPGLGLEQYF. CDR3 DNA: TGTGCCACCAGCAGAGATCCGGGACTAGGCCTCGAGCAGTACTTC.

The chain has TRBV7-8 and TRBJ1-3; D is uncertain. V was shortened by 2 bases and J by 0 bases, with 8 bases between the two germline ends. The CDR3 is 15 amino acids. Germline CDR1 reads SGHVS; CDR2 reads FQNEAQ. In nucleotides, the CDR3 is TGTGCCAGCAGCTTACAGGCCGCCTCTGGAAACACCATATATTTT. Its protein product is CASSLQAASGNTIYF. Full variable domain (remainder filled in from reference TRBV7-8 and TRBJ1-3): GAGVSQSPRYKVAKRGQDVALRCDPISGHVSLFWYQQALGQGPEFLTYFQNEAQLDKSGLPSDRFFAERPEGSVSTLKIQRTQQEDSAVYLCASSLQAASGNTIYFGEGSWLTVV.

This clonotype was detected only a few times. The CDR3 region is CASRFSYNEQFF. The CDR3 nucleotides are TGTGCCAGTAGGTTCTCCTACAATGAGCAGTTCTTC. The genes are TRBV19 and TRBJ2-1; no firm D call. Germline CDR1 LNHDA, CDR2 SQIVND (reference sequence). CDR3 size: 12 residues. The V end was cut by 6 bases, the J end by 0 bases, with 3 bases between. The complete variable domain, with remaining parts taken from reference TRBV19 and TRBJ2-1, reads DGGITQSPKYLFRKEGQNVTLSCEQNLNHDAMYWYRQDPGQGLRLIYYSQIVNDFQKGDIAEGYSVSREKKESFPLTVTSAQKNPTAFYLCASRFSYNEQFFGPGTRLTVL.

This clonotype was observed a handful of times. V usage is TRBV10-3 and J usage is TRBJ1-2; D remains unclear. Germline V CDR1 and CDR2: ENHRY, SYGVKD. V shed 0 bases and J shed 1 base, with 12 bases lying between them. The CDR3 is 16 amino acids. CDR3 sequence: CAISESAGADNYGYTF. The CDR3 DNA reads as TGTGCCATCAGTGAGTCGGCAGGAGCCGATAACTATGGCTACACCTTC.

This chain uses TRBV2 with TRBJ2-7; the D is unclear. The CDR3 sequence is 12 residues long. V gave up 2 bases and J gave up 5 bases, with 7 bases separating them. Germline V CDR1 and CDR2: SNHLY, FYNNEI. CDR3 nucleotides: TGTGCCAGCAGTGAAACCCAGAACGAGCAGTACTTC. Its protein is CASSETQNEQYF.